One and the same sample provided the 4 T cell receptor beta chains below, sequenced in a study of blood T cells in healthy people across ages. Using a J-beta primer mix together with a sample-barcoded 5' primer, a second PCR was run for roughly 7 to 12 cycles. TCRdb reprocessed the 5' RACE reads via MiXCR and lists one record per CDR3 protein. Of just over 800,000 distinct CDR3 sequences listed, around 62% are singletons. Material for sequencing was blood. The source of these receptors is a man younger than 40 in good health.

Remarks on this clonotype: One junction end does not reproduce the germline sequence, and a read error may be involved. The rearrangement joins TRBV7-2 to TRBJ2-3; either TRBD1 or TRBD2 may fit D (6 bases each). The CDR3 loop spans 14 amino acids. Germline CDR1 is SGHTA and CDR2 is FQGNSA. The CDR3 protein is CASSVWGATDTRYF. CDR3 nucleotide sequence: TGTGCCAGCAGCGTTTGGGGGGCCACAGATACGCGGTATTTT.

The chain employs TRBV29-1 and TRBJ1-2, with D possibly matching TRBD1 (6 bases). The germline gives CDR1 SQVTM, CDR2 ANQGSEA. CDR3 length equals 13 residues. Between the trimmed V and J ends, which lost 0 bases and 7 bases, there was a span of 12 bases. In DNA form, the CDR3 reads TGCAGCGTTGAAGATCTGGGGGCGCTTGGCTACACCTTC. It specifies CSVEDLGALGYTF.

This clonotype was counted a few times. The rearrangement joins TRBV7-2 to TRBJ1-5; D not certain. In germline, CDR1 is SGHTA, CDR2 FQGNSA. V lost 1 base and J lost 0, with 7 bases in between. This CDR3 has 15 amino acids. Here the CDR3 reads CASSLVVNSNQPQHF. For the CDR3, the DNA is TGTGCCAGCAGCTTAGTAGTCAATAGCAATCAGCCCCAGCATTTT.

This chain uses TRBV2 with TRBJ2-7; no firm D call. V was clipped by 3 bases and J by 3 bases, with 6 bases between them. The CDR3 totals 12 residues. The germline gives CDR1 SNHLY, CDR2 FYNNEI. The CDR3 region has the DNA TGTGCCAGCAGTGAGAGAGACTACGAGCAGTACTTC. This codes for CASSERDYEQYF. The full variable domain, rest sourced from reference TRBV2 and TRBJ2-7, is EPEVTQTPSHQVTQMGQEVILRCVPISNHLYFYWYRQILGQKVEFLVSFYNNEISEKSEIFDDQFSVERPDGSNFTLKIRSTKLEDSAMYFCASSERDYEQYFGPGTRLTVT.